This T cell receptor beta chain was sequenced for a study of blood T cell repertoires in COVID-19. Study summary: Specimens from acute and convalescent COVID-19 originated in the United States, Italy and Spain. PBMCs, B-cell-depleted T cells, or T cells were the source of the cDNA or gDNA that made up the material.

Per the germline V gene, CDR1 is MNHEY and CDR2 is SVGAGI. Losses at the gene ends were 6 bases for V and 0 bases for J; bases not matched to a gene: 3. The CDR3 runs 15 residues. Here immunoSEQ multiplex PCR was the method, and the copy in TCRdb shows in-frame clones only, minus some. The data show 96,000 or so clones, with 81% seen just once and less than 6% held by the top ten. Seattle enrolled patients during active infection and tracked them longitudinally. The sequence was collected from a man of 80 years or more with COVID-19, enrolled during active disease. What was sequenced was peripheral blood. The chain carries TRBV6-5 and TRBJ2-2; 8 bases line up with TRBD2. CDR3 region: CASSPGLANTGELFF. In DNA, the CDR3 is TGTGCCAGCAGCCCGGGACTAGCGAACACCGGGGAGCTGTTTTTT.